This T cell receptor (beta chain) appears in the sequencing data of a study of blood T cell repertoires in COVID-19. On the study more broadly: There were acute and convalescent COVID-19 samples, and they came from the United States, Italy and Spain.

Trimming removed 5 bases from V and 7 bases from J; junction bases left unmatched: 11. The CDR3 is 15 amino acids. Germline V gene data show CDR1 as SGDLS and CDR2 as YYNGEE. As handled by the study authors: Reference gene primer amplification gave nucleated cell count estimates. Repertoires were generated with immunoSEQ multiplex PCR, while TCRdb's copy carries only in-frame clones and drops some. D and trimming come from the DNA, and the V and J calls and clone size come from that table. The sample lists around 230,000 clones, 80% to 90% occurring once. The clonotype originates from a man in his forties with acute or convalescent COVID-19. The rearrangement joins TRBV9 to TRBJ2-1, with 8 positions matching TRBD1. The sequenced material came from peripheral blood. This CDR3 reads CASSGTGGSVNEQFF. CDR3 nucleotides: TGTGCCAGCAGTGGTACAGGGGGGTCCGTGAATGAGCAGTTCTTC.